This T cell receptor beta chain is drawn from a study of blood T cell repertoires in COVID-19. Germline V lookup: CDR1 LNHDA, CDR2 SQIVND (reference sequence). This CDR3 region has 17 residues. V lost 1 base to trimming and J lost 6 bases; unmatched junction nucleotides: 9. Repertoires were generated with immunoSEQ multiplex PCR, while TCRdb's copy carries only in-frame clones and drops some. Among roughly 500,000 clones listed, approximately 83% were seen once. This clonotype originated in a human donor in a cohort sampled during active COVID-19. The V gene is TRBV19, the J gene TRBJ1-5, with 10 bases fitting TRBD1. What was sequenced was peripheral blood. The CDR3 DNA reads as TGTGCCAGTAGTATAGGGTGGACAGGGGGTTTAGTTCAGCCCCAGCATTTT. Translated, it gives CASSIGWTGGLVQPQHF.